This T cell receptor (beta chain) appears in the sequencing data of a study of blood T cell repertoires in COVID-19. Study-wide background: Samples of COVID-19 (acute and convalescent) were obtained from the United States, Italy and Spain. Sample material is recorded as cDNA or gDNA derived from T cells, B-cell-depleted T cells, or PBMCs.

As originally analysed: Counts of nucleated cells, estimated from reference gene primer amplification, were obtained. The method was immunoSEQ multiplex PCR; TCRdb's version includes in-frame clones alone and lacks a portion of them. V, J and clone size were drawn from that table, and D and trimming were deduced from the DNA. The table lists about 51,000 clones, 85% to 90% of them singletons. The CDR3 has 15 residues. With 7 bases removed from V and 1 base from J, the gap between germline ends came to 16 bases. Germline-derived CDR1 and CDR2 are LNHDA and SQIVND (reference sequence). The sequenced material came from peripheral blood. This TCR was recovered from a man older than 75 with active COVID-19. The J gene is TRBJ2-5, the V gene TRBV19; the D gene is possibly TRBD1 (6 bases). In DNA form, the CDR3 reads TGTGCCAGTACGGTAGGGGCAGGGGCCCAAGAGACCCAGTACTTC. As protein: CASTVGAGAQETQYF. The variable domain in full, with the rest retrieved from reference TRBV19 and TRBJ2-5, is DGGITQSPKYLFRKEGQNVTLSCEQNLNHDAMYWYRQDPGQGLRLIYYSQIVNDFQKGDIAEGYSVSREKKESFPLTVTSAQKNPTAFYLCASTVGAGAQETQYFGPGTRLLVL.